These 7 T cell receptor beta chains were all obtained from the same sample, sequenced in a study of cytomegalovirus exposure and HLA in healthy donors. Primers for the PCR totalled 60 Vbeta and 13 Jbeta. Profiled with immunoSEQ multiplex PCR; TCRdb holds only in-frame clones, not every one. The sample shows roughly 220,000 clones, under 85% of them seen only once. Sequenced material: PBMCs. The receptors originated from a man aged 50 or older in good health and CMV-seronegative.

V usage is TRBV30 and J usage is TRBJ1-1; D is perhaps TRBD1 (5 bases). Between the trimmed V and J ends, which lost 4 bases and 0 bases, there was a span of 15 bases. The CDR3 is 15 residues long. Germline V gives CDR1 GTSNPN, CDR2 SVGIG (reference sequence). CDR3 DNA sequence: TGTGCCTGGATCCCAAGATGGGGCTTGAACACTGAAGCTTTCTTT. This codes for CAWIPRWGLNTEAFF.

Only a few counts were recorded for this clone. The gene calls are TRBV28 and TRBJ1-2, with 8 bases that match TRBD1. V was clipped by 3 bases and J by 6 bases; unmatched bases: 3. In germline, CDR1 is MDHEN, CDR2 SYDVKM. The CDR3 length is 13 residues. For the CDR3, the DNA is TGTGCCAGCAGTTTTGCCAGGGGGCATGGCTACACCTTC. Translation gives CASSFARGHGYTF.

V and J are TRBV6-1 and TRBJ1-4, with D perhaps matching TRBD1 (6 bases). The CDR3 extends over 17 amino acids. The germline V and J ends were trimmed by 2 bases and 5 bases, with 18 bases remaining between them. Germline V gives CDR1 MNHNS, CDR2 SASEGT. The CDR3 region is CASSEPYRVQANEKLFF. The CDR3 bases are TGTGCCAGCAGTGAACCTTACAGGGTTCAAGCCAATGAAAAACTGTTTTTT.

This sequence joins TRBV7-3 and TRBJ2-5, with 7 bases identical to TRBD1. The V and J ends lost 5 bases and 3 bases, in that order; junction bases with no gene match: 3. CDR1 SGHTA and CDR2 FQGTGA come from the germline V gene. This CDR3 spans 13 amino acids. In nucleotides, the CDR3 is TGTGCCAGCAGCCCGACAGGGAAAGAGACCCAGTACTTC. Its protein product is CASSPTGKETQYF.

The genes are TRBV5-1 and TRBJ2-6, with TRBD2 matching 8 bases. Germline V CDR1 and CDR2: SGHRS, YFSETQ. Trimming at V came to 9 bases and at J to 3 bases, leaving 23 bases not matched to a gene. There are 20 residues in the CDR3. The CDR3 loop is CANLRDWPGGGRCGANVLTF. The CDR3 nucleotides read TGCGCCAACCTACGTGATTGGCCGGGGGGGGGACGCTGTGGGGCCAACGTCCTGACTTTC.

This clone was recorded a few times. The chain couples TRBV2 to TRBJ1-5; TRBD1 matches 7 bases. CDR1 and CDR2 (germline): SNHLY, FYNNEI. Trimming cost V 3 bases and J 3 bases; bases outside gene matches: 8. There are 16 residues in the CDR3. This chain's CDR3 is CASSEARTGDNQPQHF. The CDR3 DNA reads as TGTGCCAGCAGTGAGGCAAGGACAGGAGACAATCAGCCCCAGCATTTT.

As DNA, the CDR3 is TGCGCCAGCAGCGCAGGAGATACGCAGTATTTT. Its protein is CASSAGDTQYF. The rearrangement joins TRBV5-1 to TRBJ2-3; D gene ambiguous. V shed 4 bases and J shed 5 bases, with 5 bases lying between them. Germline CDR1 is SGHRS and CDR2 is YFSETQ. The CDR3 extends over 11 amino acids.